The 18 T cell receptor beta chains presented below share a single source sample, sequenced in a study of CD8 T cells in ankylosing spondylitis. Whole-study findings and limits: A motif of fewer than ten highly homologous TCR beta variants was seen as apparently characteristic of ankylosing spondylitis blood.

TCRdb reprocessed the 5' RACE reads with MiXCR, giving one entry per CDR3 protein. Among some 700,000 distinct CDR3 sequences, 15% to 20% were seen once, and the ten largest hold about 20%. For these receptors, no antigen is known. The sequenced material came from blood, either unsorted or a sorted T cell fraction (not recorded which). The receptors were gathered from a male donor with ankylosing spondylitis.

This clonotype was seen repeatedly, ten times or more. The V gene is TRBV7-2, the J gene TRBJ1-1; TRBD1 might be the D (6 bases). The CDR3 covers 16 residues. V was clipped by 1 base and J by 1 base, with 13 bases between them. Germline values: CDR1 SGHTA, CDR2 FQGNSA. The CDR3 region is CASSLGPYRANTEAFF. The CDR3 DNA sequence: TGTGCCAGCAGCTTAGGTCCGTACAGGGCGAACACTGAAGCTTTCTTT. The complete variable domain, with remaining parts taken from reference TRBV7-2 and TRBJ1-1, reads GAGVSQSPSNKVTEKGKDVELRCDPISGHTALYWYRQSLGQGLEFLIYFQGNSAPDKSGLPSDRFSAERTGGSVSTLTIQRTQQEDSAVYLCASSLGPYRANTEAFFGQGTRLTVV.

The V gene is TRBV25-1, the J gene TRBJ2-3, with unresolved D. Trimming removed 2 bases from V and 4 bases from J, with 7 bases in between. CDR1 and CDR2 (germline): MGHDK, SYGVNS. The CDR3 runs to 13 residues. The CDR3 DNA sequence: TGTGCCAGCAGTGAAGGGGTTGCAGATACGCAGTATTTT. Its protein product is CASSEGVADTQYF.

This clonotype was seen only a few times. In DNA form, the CDR3 reads TGTGCCAGCAGTTTACGTAGAACCTTACTCACAGATACGCAGTATTTT. Translated: CASSLRRTLLTDTQYF. The chain combines TRBV27 with TRBJ2-3; D call uncertain. This CDR3 spans 16 amino acids. V lost 2 bases and J 2 bases, leaving 14 bases between the germline ends. CDR1 is MNHEY and CDR2 is SMNVEV in the germline V gene (reference sequence).

This clonotype has only a few counts. The V and J genes are TRBV5-1 and TRBJ1-1; TRBD1 might be the D (5 bases). V lost 4 bases, J lost 12 bases, and 19 bases lay in between. The germline V gene encodes CDR1 SGHRS and CDR2 YFSETQ. The CDR3 covers 13 residues. Here the CDR3 reads CASSRDRLGMTFF. The CDR3 DNA sequence: TGCGCCAGCAGCCGGGACCGCCTGGGCATGACTTTCTTT.

This chain joins TRBV5-6 and TRBJ2-6; TRBD1 matches at 7 bases. Unmatched junction bases numbered 7, after V lost 4 bases and J lost 3 bases. This CDR3 comprises 16 residues. Germline CDR1 is SGHDT and CDR2 is YYEEEE. The CDR3 DNA sequence: TGTGCCAGCAGCGTTGACAGGGTCTTTGGGGCCAACGTCCTGACTTTC. Its translation is CASSVDRVFGANVLTF.

The chain recombines TRBV12-3 or TRBV12-4 with TRBJ1-1; D is undetermined. CDR3 length: 14 residues. V was trimmed by 5 bases and J by 3 bases, leaving 13 bases between them. The CDR3 spells CASSPRGLDTEAFF. As DNA, the CDR3 is TGTGCCAGCAGTCCCCGAGGGCTAGACACTGAAGCTTTCTTT.

The chain combines TRBV20-1 with TRBJ2-3, with 7 bases aligning to TRBD2. Germline V gives CDR1 DFQATT, CDR2 SNEGSKA (reference sequence). The length of the CDR3 is 12 residues. The CDR3 DNA sequence: TGCAGAAAGGCGGGAGTCGAGGGAACGCAGTATTTT. The encoded protein is CRKAGVEGTQYF.

The count of this clonotype is one. Because it lacks the conserved phenylalanine or tryptophan at the end, this CDR3 is likely a read error. The DNA is left out, because the CDR3 cannot be placed on it with certainty; the CDR3 is given as TCRdb lists it. The genes are TRBV10-3 and TRBJ2-1; TRBD1, as called in the table, went unchecked against the DNA. Germline V CDR1 and CDR2: ENHRY, SYGVKD. A total of 10 residues make up the CDR3, ends included. The CDR3 reads CAISESGPPS.

The chain is built from TRBV12-3 or TRBV12-4 and TRBJ1-2; TRBD1 is a possible D gene (5 bases). The CDR3 spans 15 residues. Trimming cost V 1 base and J 3 bases, with 12 bases left between them. In DNA, the CDR3 is TGTGCCAGCAGTTTAGGACAGTCTATCTACTATGGCTACACCTTC. Amino acid sequence: CASSLGQSIYYGYTF.

J is TRBJ1-4 and V is TRBV12-3 or TRBV12-4, with D perhaps matching TRBD1 (6 bases). Trimming removed 6 bases from V and 4 bases from J, with 24 bases in between. CDR3 length equals 18 residues. In DNA, the CDR3 is TGTGCCAGCAGCCGATTAGGTTCCACAGGGACGCGTAATGAAAAACTGTTTTTT. It translates to CASSRLGSTGTRNEKLFF.

This chain connects TRBV27 to TRBJ1-2, with 7 bases lining up with TRBD1. V was clipped by 6 bases and J by 0 bases; unmatched bases: 7. This CDR3 spans 15 amino acids. Germline-derived CDR1 and CDR2 are MNHEY and SMNVEV (reference sequence). The CDR3 coding sequence is TGTGCCAGCAGCCCGGACAGGACAGCTAACTATGGCTACACCTTC. It specifies CASSPDRTANYGYTF.

Only a few counts were recorded for this clonotype. The chain combines TRBV15 with TRBJ1-1, with D possibly being TRBD1 (6 bases). The CDR3 totals 15 residues. Germline loops: CDR1 LNHNV, CDR2 YYDKDF (reference sequence). The V end lost 2 bases, the J end lost 1 base, and 11 bases lay between the germline ends. The CDR3 spells CATSRKVGGNTEAFF. CDR3 nucleotides: TGTGCCACCAGCAGAAAAGTAGGGGGGAACACTGAAGCTTTCTTT.

This clonotype was observed at least ten times. This sequence joins TRBV12-3 or TRBV12-4 and TRBJ2-1; 10 bases match TRBD2. V was pared by 6 bases and J by 5 bases, with 4 bases of the junction left unmatched. This CDR3 contains 14 residues. The DNA of the CDR3 is TGTGCCAGCAGACCAGGACTAGCGGACAATGAGCAGTTCTTC. It yields the protein CASRPGLADNEQFF.

This clonotype was seen repeatedly, ten times or more. The V and J genes are TRBV4-3 and TRBJ2-7, with D possibly matching TRBD1 (6 bases). V was cut by 0 bases and J by 0 bases, with 12 bases left in between. The CDR3 loop spans 16 amino acids. Looked up from germline, CDR1 is LGHNA and CDR2 is YSLEER. This chain's CDR3 is CASSQEDRPYSYEQYF. The CDR3, as DNA: TGCGCCAGCAGCCAAGAAGACAGGCCCTACTCCTACGAGCAGTACTTC.

The sample holds many counts of this clonotype. The J gene is TRBJ2-1, the V gene TRBV5-1, with 11 bases aligning to TRBD2. The length of the CDR3 is 15 residues. Per the germline V gene, CDR1 is SGHRS and CDR2 is YFSETQ. The ends lost 4 bases at V and 5 bases at J; junction bases unmatched: 5. The CDR3 coding sequence is TGCGCCAGCAGCCTAGCGGGAGGATCCCACAATGAGCAGTTCTTC. Amino acid sequence: CASSLAGGSHNEQFF.

This clonotype was detected many times. The genes are TRBV12-3 or TRBV12-4 and TRBJ1-1; no clear D gene. Trimming removed 3 bases at V and 0 bases at J, with 8 bases between. The CDR3 totals 14 residues. The CDR3: CASSLQQLNTEAFF. The CDR3 coding sequence is TGTGCCAGCAGTTTGCAACAGCTGAACACTGAAGCTTTCTTT.

The chain uses TRBV7-2 and TRBJ2-7, with D maybe TRBD2 (5 bases). The CDR3 length is 14 residues. Looked up from germline, CDR1 is SGHTA and CDR2 is FQGNSA. Trimming took off 2 bases at V and 6 bases at J, with 14 bases between the two ends. DNA of the CDR3: TGTGCCAGCAGCTTAAAGCGGCTAGCTAGCGAGCAGTACTTC. Translation gives CASSLKRLASEQYF.

This clonotype was detected a few times. The chain recombines TRBV12-3 or TRBV12-4 with TRBJ1-5; a weak D match, TRBD1 (5 bases). The CDR3 spans 14 residues. V lost 6 bases to trimming and J lost 3 bases, with 12 bases between them. CDR3 nucleotide sequence: TGTGCCAGCAGCCTAGGACACGCCAATCAGCCCCAGCATTTT. Amino acid sequence: CASSLGHANQPQHF.